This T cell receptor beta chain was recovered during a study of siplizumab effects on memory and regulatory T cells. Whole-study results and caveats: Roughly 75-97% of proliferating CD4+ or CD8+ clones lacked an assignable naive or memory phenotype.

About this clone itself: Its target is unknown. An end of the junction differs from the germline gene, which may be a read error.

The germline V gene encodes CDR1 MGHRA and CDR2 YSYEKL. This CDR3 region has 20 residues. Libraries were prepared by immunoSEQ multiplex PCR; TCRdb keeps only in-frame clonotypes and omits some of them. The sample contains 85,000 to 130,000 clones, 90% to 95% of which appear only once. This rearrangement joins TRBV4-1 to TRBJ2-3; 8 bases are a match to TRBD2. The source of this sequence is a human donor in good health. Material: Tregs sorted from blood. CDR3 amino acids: CASTQRSAGGTRSTAGTQYF. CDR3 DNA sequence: TGCGCCAGCACCCAAAGGTCCGCGGGAGGTACCAGAAGTACCGCGGGTACGCAGTATTTT.